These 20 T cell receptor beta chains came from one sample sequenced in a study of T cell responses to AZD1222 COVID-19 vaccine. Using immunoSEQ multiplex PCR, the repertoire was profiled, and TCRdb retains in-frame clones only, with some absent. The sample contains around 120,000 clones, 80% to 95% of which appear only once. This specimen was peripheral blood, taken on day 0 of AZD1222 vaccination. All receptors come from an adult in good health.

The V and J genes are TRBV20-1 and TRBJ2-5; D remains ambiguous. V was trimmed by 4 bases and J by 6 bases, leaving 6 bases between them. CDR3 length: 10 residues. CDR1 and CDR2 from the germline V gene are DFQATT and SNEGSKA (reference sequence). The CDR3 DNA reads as TGCAGTGCTAAGTTGAAGACCCAGTACTTC. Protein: CSAKLKTQYF.

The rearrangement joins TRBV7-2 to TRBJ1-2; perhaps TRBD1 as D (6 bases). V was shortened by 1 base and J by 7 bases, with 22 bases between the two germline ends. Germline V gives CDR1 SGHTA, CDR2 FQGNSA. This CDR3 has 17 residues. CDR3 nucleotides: TGTGCCAGCAGCTTAGGGAAAGAACAGGGCTTCTCCATTGGCTACACCTTC. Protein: CASSLGKEQGFSIGYTF.

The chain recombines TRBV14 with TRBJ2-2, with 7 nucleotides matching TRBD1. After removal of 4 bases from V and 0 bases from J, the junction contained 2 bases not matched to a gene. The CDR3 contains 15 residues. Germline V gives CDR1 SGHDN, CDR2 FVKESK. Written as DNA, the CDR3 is TGTGCCAGCAGCCGAACAGGGGCGAACACCGGGGAGCTGTTTTTT. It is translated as CASSRTGANTGELFF.

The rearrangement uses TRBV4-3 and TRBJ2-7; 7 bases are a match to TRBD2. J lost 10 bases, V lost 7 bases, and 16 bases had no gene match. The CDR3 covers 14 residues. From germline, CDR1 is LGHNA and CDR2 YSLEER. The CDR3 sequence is CASNPGRDYSPQYF. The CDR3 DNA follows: TGCGCCAGCAACCCTGGGAGGGACTACTCTCCCCAGTACTTC.

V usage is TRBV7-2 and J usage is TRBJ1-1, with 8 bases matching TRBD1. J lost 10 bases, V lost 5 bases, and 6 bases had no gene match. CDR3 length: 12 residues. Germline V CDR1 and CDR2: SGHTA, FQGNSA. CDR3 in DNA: TGTGCCAGCAGCCCAGGGGGCAGACTAGCTTTCTTT. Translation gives CASSPGGRLAFF.

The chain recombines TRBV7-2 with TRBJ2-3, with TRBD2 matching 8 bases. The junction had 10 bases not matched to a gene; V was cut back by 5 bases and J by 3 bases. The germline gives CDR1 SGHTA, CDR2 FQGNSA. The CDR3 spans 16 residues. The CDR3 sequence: CASSTSGPGGTDTQYF. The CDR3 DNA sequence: TGTGCCAGCAGCACTAGCGGTCCGGGGGGGACAGATACGCAGTATTTT.

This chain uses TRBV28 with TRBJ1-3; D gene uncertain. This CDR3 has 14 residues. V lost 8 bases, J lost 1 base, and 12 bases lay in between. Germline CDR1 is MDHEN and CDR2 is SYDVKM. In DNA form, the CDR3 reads TGTGCCAGCCAGACCTGGGGTTCTGGAAACACCATATATTTT. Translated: CASQTWGSGNTIYF.

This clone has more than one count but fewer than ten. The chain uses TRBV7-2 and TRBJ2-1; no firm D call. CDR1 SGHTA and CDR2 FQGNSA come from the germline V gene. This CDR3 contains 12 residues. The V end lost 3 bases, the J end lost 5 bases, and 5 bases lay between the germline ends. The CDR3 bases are TGTGCCAGCAGCTTTTATGACAATGAGCAGTTCTTC. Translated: CASSFYDNEQFF.

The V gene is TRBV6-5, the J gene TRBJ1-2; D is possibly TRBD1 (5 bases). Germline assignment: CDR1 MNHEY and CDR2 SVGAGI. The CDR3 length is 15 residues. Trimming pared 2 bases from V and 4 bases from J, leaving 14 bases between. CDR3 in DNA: TGTGCCAGCAGTTACCCCACCGGGGCGGTCTATGGCTACACCTTC. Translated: CASSYPTGAVYGYTF.

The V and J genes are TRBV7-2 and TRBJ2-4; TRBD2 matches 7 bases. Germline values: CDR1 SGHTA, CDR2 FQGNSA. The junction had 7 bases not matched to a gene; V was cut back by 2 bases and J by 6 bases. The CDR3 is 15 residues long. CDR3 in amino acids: CASSLSSIAGNIQYF. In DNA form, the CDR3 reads TGTGCCAGCAGCTTATCCAGCATAGCGGGAAACATTCAGTACTTC.

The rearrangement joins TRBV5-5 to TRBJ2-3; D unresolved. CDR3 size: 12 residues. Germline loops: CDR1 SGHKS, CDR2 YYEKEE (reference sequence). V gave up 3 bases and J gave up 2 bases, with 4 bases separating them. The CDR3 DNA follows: TGTGCCAGCAGCTACCTCACAGATACGCAGTATTTT. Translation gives CASSYLTDTQYF.

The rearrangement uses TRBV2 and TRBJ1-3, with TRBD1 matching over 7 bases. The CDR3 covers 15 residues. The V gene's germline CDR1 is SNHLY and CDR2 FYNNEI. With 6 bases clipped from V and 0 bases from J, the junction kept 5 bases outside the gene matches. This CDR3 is CASSRQGLSGNTIYF. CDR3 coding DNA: TGTGCCAGCAGCCGACAGGGACTCTCTGGAAACACCATATATTTT.

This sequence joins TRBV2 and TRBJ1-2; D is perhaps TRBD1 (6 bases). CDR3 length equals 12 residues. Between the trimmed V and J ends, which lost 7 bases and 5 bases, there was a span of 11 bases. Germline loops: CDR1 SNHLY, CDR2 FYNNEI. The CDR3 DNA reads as TGTGCCAGCACCAGGGGCAGGTATGGCTACACCTTC. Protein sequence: CASTRGRYGYTF.

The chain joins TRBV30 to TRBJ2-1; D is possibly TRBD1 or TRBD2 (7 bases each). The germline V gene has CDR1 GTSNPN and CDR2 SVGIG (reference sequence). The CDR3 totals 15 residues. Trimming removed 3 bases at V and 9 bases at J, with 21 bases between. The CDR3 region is CAWRAGGGMEVEQFF. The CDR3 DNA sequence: TGTGCCTGGAGGGCAGGGGGGGGCATGGAGGTTGAGCAGTTCTTC. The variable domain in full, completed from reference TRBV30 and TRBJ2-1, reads SQTIHQWPATLVQPVGSPLSLECTVEGTSNPNLYWYRQAAGRGLQLLFYSVGIGQISSEVPQNLSASRPQDRQFILSSKKLLLSDSGFYLCAWRAGGGMEVEQFFGPGTRLTVL.

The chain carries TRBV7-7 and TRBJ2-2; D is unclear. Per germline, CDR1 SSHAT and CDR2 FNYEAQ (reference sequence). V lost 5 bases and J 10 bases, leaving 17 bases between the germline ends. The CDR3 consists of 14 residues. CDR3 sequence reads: CASSTMAVGEELFF. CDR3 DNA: TGTGCCAGCAGCACTATGGCGGTTGGGGAGGAGCTGTTTTTT.

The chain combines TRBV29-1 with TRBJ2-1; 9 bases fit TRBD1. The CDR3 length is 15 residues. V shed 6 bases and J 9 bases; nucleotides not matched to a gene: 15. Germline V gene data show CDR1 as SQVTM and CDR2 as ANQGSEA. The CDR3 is CSVQTSGQGGSEQFF. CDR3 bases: TGCAGCGTCCAAACGTCGGGACAGGGCGGCAGTGAGCAGTTCTTC.

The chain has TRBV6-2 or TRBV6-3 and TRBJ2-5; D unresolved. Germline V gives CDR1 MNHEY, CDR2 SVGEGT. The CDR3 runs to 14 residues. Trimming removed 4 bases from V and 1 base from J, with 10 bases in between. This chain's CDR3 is CASSSPWTQETQYF. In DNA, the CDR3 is TGTGCCAGCAGTTCACCTTGGACCCAAGAGACCCAGTACTTC.

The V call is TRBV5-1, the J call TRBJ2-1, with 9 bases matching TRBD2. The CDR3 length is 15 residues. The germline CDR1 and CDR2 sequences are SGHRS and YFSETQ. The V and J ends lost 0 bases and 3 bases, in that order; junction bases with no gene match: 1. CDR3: CASSLERGVYNEQFF. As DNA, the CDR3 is TGCGCCAGCAGCTTGGAGCGGGGGGTCTACAATGAGCAGTTCTTC. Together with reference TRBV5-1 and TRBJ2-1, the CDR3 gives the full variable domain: KAGVTQTPRYLIKTRGQQVTLSCSPISGHRSVSWYQQTPGQGLQFLFEYFSETQRNKGNFPGRFSGRQFSNSRSEMNVSTLELGDSALYLCASSLERGVYNEQFFGPGTRLTVL.

The CDR3 coding sequence is TGTGCCAGCAGTTTTCCCGCTGCGGCAGGAAGCAATCAGCCCCAGCATTTT. This gives the protein CASSFPAAAGSNQPQHF. The V gene is TRBV28, the J gene TRBJ1-5, with D hard to call. This CDR3 has 17 amino acids. Between the trimmed V and J ends, which lost 3 bases and 1 base, there was a span of 16 bases. Germline CDR1 reads MDHEN; CDR2 reads SYDVKM.

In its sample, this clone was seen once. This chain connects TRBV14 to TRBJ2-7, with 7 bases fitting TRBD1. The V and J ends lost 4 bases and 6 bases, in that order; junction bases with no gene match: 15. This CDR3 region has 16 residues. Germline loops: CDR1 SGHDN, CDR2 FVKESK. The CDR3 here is CASSLLQGSGFVEQYF. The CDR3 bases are TGTGCCAGCAGCCTTTTACAGGGGTCGGGGTTCGTCGAGCAGTACTTC.